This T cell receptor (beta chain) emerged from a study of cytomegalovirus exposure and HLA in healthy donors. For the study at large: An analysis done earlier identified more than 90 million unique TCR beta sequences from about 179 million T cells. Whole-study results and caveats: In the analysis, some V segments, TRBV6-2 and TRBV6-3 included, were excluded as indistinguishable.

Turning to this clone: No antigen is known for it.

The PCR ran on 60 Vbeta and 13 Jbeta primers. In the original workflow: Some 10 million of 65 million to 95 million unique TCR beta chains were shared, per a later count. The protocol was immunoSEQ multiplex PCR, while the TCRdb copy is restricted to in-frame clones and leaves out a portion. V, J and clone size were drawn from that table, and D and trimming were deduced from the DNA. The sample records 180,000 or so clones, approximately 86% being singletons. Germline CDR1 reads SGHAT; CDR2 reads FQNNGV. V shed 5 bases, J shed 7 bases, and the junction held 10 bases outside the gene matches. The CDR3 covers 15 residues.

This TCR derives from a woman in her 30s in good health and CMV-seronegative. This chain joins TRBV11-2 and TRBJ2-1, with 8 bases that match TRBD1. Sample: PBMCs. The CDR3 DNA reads TGTGCCAGCAGCCCACGAGACAGGGGTCGGAATGAGCAGTTCTTC. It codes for CASSPRDRGRNEQFF.